This T cell receptor beta chain was identified during a study of Ad26.COV2.S vaccination and SARS-CoV-2 variants. Described treatment: some 20 received Ad26.COV2.S at low or high dose, single or two shots; about 5 received placebo; per-sample allocation not given. At day 63 after the first vaccine or placebo injection, samples were drawn. The CDR3 is 11 residues long. V was trimmed by 0 bases and J by 12 bases, leaving 8 bases between them. The germline CDR1 and CDR2 sequences are MNHEY and SVGAGI. Some clones are missing from TCRdb's copy, which holds only in-frame ones; the method was immunoSEQ multiplex PCR. The table lists some 350,000 clones, roughly 88% of them singletons.

This sequence joins TRBV6-5 and TRBJ1-1; D gene ambiguous. The sequences come from peripheral blood, collected in a trial of Ad26.COV2.S vaccine versus placebo. This clonotype originated in a person between 18 and 60 years old who received the Ad26.COV2.S COVID-19 vaccine or a placebo. In DNA, the CDR3 is TGTGCCAGCAGTTACTCGGGGTGGACTTTCTTT. This sequence encodes CASSYSGWTFF.